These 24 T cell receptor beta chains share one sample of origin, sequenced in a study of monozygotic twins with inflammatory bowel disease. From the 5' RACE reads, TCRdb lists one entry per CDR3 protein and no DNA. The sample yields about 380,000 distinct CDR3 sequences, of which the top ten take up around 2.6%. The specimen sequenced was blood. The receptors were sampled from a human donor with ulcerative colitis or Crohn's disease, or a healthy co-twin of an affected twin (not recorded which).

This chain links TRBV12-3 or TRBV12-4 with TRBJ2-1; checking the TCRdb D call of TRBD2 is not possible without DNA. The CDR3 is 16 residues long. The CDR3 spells CASSLGWRGAYNEQFF.

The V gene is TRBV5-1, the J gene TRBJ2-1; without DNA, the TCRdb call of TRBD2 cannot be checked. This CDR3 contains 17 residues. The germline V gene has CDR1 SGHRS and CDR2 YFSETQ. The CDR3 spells CASSLVVAGGPFNEQFF. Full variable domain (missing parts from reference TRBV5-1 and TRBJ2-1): KAGVTQTPRYLIKTRGQQVTLSCSPISGHRSVSWYQQTPGQGLQFLFEYFSETQRNKGNFPGRFSGRQFSNSRSEMNVSTLELGDSALYLCASSLVVAGGPFNEQFFGPGTRLTVL.

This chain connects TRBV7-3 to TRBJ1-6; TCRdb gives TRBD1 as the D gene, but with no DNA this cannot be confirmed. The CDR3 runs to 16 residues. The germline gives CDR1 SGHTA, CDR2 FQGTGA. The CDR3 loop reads CASSLSGQSYNSPLHF.

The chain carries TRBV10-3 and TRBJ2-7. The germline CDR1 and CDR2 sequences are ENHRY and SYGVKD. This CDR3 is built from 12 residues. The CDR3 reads CAISDSSYEQYF.

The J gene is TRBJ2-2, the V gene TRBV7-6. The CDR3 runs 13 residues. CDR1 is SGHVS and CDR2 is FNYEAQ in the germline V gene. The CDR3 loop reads CASSLEHSGELFF.

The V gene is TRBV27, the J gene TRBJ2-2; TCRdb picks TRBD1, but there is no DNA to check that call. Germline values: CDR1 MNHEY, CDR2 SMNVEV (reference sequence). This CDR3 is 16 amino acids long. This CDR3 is CASSPLTGMNTGELFF.

The CDR3: CASSQELAGDQETQYF. The gene calls are TRBV4-2 and TRBJ2-5; lacking DNA, the TRBD2 call made by TCRdb goes unchecked. The germline V gene encodes CDR1 LGHNA and CDR2 YNFKEQ. CDR3 length: 16 residues.

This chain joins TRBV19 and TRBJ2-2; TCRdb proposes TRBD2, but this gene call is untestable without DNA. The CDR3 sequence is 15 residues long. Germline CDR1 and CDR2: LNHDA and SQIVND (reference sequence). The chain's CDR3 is CASRNNGGGTGELFF.

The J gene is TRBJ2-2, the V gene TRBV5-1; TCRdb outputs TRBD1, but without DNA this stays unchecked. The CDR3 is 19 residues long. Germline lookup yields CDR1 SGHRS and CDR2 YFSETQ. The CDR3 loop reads CASSLGTGPSLPNTGELFF. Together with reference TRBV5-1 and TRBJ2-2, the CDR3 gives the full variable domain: KAGVTQTPRYLIKTRGQQVTLSCSPISGHRSVSWYQQTPGQGLQFLFEYFSETQRNKGNFPGRFSGRQFSNSRSEMNVSTLELGDSALYLCASSLGTGPSLPNTGELFFGEGSRLTVL.

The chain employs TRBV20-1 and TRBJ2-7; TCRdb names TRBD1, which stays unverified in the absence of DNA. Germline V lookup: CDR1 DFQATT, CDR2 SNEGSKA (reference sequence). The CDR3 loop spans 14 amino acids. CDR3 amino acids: CSAVPGHRNYEQYF.

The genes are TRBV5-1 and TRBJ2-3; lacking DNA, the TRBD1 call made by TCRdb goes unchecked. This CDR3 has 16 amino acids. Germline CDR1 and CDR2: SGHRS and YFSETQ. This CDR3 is CASSLEAGQSTDTQYF.

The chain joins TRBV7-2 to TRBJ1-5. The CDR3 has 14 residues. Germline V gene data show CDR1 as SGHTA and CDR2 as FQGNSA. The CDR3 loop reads CASSHGTRGQPQHF.

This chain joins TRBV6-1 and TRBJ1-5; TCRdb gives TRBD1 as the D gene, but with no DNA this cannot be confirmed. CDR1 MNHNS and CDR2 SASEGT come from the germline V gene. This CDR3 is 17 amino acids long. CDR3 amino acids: CASRKRQVGDSNQPQHF.

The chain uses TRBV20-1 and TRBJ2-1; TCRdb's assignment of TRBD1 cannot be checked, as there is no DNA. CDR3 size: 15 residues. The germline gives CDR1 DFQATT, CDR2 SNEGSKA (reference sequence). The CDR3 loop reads CSAYGTGAQYNEQFF.

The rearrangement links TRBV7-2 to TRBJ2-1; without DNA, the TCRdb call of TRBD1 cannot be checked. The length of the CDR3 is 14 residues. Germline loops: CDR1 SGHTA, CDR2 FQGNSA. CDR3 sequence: CASSLDGGGPWQFF. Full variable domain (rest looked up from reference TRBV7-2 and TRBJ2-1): GAGVSQSPSNKVTEKGKDVELRCDPISGHTALYWYRQSLGQGLEFLIYFQGNSAPDKSGLPSDRFSAERTGGSVSTLTIQRTQQEDSAVYLCASSLDGGGPWQFFGPGTRLTVL.

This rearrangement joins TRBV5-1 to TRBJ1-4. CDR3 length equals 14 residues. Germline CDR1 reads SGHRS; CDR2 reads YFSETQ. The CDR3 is CASSPVPNNEKLFF.

This CDR3 is CASSLGGGPTHEQFF. This rearrangement joins TRBV7-9 to TRBJ2-1; TCRdb proposes TRBD1, but this gene call is untestable without DNA. Germline V gene lookup returns CDR1 SEHNR and CDR2 FQNEAQ (reference sequence). The CDR3 loop spans 15 amino acids.

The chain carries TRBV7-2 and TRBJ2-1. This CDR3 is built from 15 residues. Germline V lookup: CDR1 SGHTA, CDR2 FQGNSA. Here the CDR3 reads CASSLGGGRHNEQFF. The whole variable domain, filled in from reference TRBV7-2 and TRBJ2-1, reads GAGVSQSPSNKVTEKGKDVELRCDPISGHTALYWYRQSLGQGLEFLIYFQGNSAPDKSGLPSDRFSAERTGGSVSTLTIQRTQQEDSAVYLCASSLGGGRHNEQFFGPGTRLTVL.

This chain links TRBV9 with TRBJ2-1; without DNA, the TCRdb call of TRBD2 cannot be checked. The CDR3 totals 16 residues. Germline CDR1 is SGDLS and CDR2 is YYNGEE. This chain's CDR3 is CASSVALAGGDNEQFF. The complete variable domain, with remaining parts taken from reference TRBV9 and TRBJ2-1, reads DSGVTQTPKHLITATGQRVTLRCSPRSGDLSVYWYQQSLDQGLQFLIQYYNGEERAKGNILERFSAQQFPDLHSELNLSSLELGDSALYFCASSVALAGGDNEQFFGPGTRLTVL.

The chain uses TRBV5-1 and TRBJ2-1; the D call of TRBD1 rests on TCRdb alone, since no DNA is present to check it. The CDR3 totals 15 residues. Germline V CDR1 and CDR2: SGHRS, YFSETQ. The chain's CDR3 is CASSLAGDNYNEQFF.

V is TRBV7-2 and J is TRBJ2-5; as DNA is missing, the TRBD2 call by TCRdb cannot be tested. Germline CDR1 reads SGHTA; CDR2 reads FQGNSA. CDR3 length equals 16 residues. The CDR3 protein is CASSSRLAGGLETQYF.

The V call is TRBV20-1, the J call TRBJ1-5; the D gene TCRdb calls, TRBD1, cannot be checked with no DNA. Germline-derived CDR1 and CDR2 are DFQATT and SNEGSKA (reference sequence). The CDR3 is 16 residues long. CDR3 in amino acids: CSARKSGANPNQPQHF.

This chain's CDR3 is CSARDNPRLSGQGFFIEQFF. The V and J genes are TRBV20-1 and TRBJ2-1; TCRdb indicates TRBD1, and absent DNA this call remains unverified. This CDR3 has 20 residues. Germline CDR1 DFQATT, CDR2 SNEGSKA (reference sequence).

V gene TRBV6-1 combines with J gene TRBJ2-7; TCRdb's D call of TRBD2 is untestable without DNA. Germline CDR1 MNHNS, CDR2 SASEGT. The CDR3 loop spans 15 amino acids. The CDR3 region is CASRGSSGGIYEQYF.